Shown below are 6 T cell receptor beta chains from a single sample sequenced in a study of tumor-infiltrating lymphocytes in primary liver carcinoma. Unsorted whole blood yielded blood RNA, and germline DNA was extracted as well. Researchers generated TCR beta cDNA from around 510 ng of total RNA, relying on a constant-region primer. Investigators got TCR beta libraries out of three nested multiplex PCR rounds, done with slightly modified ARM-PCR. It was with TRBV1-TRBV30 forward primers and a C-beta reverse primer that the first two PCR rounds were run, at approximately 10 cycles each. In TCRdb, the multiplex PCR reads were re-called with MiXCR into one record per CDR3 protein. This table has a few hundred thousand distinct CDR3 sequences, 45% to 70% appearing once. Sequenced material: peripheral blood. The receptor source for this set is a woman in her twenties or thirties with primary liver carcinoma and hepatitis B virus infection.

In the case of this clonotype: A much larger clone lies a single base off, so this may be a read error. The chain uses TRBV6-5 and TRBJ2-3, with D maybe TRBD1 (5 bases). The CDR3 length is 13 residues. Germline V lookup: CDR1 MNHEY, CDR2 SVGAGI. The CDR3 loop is CASRGRGMDTHYF. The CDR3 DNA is TGTGCCAGCAGGGGTAGGGGCATGGATACGCATTATTTT.

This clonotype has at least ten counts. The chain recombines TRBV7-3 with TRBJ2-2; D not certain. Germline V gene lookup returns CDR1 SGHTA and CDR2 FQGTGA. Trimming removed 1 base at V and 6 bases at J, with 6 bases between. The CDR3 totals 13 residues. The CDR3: CASSLIGPGELFF. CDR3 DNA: TGTGCCAGCAGCTTAATAGGTCCCGGGGAGCTGTTTTTT.

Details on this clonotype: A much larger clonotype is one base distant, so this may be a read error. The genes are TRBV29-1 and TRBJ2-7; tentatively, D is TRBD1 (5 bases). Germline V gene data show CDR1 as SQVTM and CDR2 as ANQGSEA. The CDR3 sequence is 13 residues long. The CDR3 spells CSVEGVRAYGQYF. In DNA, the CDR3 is TGCAGCGTTGAAGGGGTCAGGGCCTACGGGCAGTACTTC.

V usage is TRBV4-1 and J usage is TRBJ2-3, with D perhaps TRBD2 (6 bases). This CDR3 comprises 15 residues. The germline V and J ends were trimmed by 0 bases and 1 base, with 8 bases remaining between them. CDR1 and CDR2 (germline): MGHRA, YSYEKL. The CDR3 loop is CASSQEPSGTDTQYF. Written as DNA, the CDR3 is TGCGCCAGCAGCCAAGAGCCTAGCGGCACAGATACGCAGTATTTT.

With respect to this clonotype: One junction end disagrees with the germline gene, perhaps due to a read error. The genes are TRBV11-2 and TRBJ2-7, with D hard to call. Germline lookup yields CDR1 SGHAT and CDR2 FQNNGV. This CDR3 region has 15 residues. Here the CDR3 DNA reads TGCGCCAGCAGCTTCGAACATGGCCGTTCCTACGAGCAGTACTTC. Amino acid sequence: CASSFEHGRSYEQYF.

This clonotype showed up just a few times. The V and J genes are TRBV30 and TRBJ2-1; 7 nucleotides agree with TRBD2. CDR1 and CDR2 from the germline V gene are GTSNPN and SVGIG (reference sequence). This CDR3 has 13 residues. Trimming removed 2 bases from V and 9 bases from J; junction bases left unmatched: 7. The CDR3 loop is CAWSWEGLGEQFF. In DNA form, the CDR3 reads TGTGCCTGGAGTTGGGAGGGATTGGGTGAGCAGTTCTTC.